This TCR beta chain was retrieved from a study of CD8+ T cells in alopecia areata. As for the study in general: Patients took tofacitinib for 6 to 18 months, followed by 6 drug-free months.

Extracted RNA was reverse transcribed into cDNA, the sequencing template. Method: immunoSEQ multiplex PCR; TCRdb's copy keeps in-frame clones and lacks some. The sample consists of 150,000 to 200,000 clones, roughly three fifths of them appearing once. This CDR3 spans 18 amino acids. Germline loops: CDR1 GTSNPN, CDR2 SVGIG (reference sequence). V lost 2 bases and J lost 4, with 26 bases in between. Treatment meaning: oral pan-JAK inhibitor, 5-10 mg twice daily. V is TRBV30 and J is TRBJ1-2, with D possibly TRBD1 on 5 matching bases. The sequence came from a human donor with alopecia areata. The sequencing used CD8+ T cells sorted from blood, collected at week 24, from a patient treated with tofacitinib. The CDR3 loop is CAWSPPGLRTLSVYGYTF. For the CDR3, the DNA is TGTGCCTGGAGTCCGCCGGGACTCCGGACGCTATCCGTCTATGGCTACACCTTC.